This T cell receptor (beta chain) was sequenced in a study of beta chain features in type 1 diabetes. As to this clone: Its antigen remains unidentified.

Points from the study as a whole: People with Type 1 diabetes carried modestly yet significantly shorter TCRB CDR3s in all four CD4+ subsets.

What was sequenced were expressed TCRB transcripts, since all of the isolated RNA had been reverse transcribed. The data were produced by immunoSEQ multiplex PCR, yet TCRdb's version contains in-frame clones alone and is incomplete. The sample holds 25,000 to 35,000 clones; about 65% are singletons and the top ten take around 2.4%. This CDR3 is built from 17 residues. V gave up 1 base and J gave up 5 bases; unmatched junction bases: 8. Per germline, CDR1 MNHEY and CDR2 SMNVEV (reference sequence). Sequencing input: Tregs from blood. The TCR originated in a woman in her thirties with type 1 diabetes. The rearrangement uses TRBV27 and TRBJ2-3; 11 positions match TRBD1. Written as DNA, the CDR3 is TGTGCCAGCAGTTTATTGCCGGGACAGGGGGTACAAGATACGCAGTATTTT. This encodes CASSLLPGQGVQDTQYF.